This passage covers 22 T cell receptor beta chains from one sample sequenced in a study of Graves' ophthalmopathy and Graves' hyperthyroidism (dated 2018 in TCRdb). The run used an Illumina HiSeq 2000. TCR beta CDR3 regions were amplified from RNA transcripts for repertoire sequencing. The first round of RT-PCR was done with HTBI primers and the Qiagen OneStep RT-PCR kit, and was followed by a second round of multiplex PCR, then size selection and purification. TCRdb's own reprocessing of the public reads used fastp at Q25 and MiXCR and kept productive beta chains. Under each unique CDR3 protein, matching rows form one entry showing the most common genes and DNA. Counted in this sample were around 340,000 distinct CDR3 sequences; around a sixth of them appeared once. The biggest ten clones account for 9% to 15% of the sample. The sample was peripheral blood. The receptors were sampled from an adult man with Graves' ophthalmopathy.

This clonotype was counted at least ten times. The genes are TRBV6-2 or TRBV6-3 and TRBJ1-5; no firm D call. The ends were cut back, 6 bases at V and 0 bases at J, with 12 bases in the middle. The CDR3 runs to 15 residues. The germline V gene encodes CDR1 MNHEY and CDR2 SVGEGT. This CDR3 is CASSQPGDSNQPQHF. CDR3 DNA: TGTGCCAGCAGCCAGCCAGGTGATAGCAATCAGCCCCAGCATTTT.

This chain joins TRBV6-1 and TRBJ1-2, with unresolved D. Trimming took 6 bases from V and 4 from J, leaving 18 bases between them. This CDR3 is built from 15 residues. Germline V gene sequence: CDR1 MNHNS, CDR2 SASEGT. CDR3 region: CASRDPSTLLYGYTF. The DNA for the CDR3 is TGTGCCAGCAGAGACCCCTCTACTTTGCTCTATGGCTACACCTTC.

This clonotype occurred many times. The V gene is TRBV5-5, the J gene TRBJ1-1; TRBD1 aligns across 7 bases. Germline V gene data show CDR1 as SGHKS and CDR2 as YYEKEE (reference sequence). With V trimmed by 4 bases and J by 4 bases, 4 bases remained unmatched. The CDR3 spans 13 residues. The CDR3, as DNA: TGTGCCAGCAGCATGAGGGGGCCCACTGAAGCTTTCTTT. It is translated as CASSMRGPTEAFF.

V is TRBV7-2 and J is TRBJ2-5; 11 bases map to TRBD2. Germline loops: CDR1 SGHTA, CDR2 FQGNSA. The ends lost 5 bases at V and 14 bases at J; junction bases unmatched: 13. The CDR3 is 14 amino acids. The CDR3 nucleotides read TGTGCCAGCAGCATCGGGACTAGCGGTAACCTAGAATACTTC. It translates to CASSIGTSGNLEYF.

This clonotype was counted at least ten times. The V gene is TRBV20-1, the J gene TRBJ1-5; 9 bases agree with TRBD1. The trim removed 0 bases at V and 7 bases at J, leaving 7 bases unmatched. Germline values: CDR1 DFQATT, CDR2 SNEGSKA (reference sequence). The CDR3 loop spans 15 amino acids. Written as DNA, the CDR3 is TGCAGTGCTAGAGAACCGGGACAGGGATTACAGCCCCAGCATTTT. This encodes CSAREPGQGLQPQHF.

This clonotype was seen a few times. The V and J genes are TRBV18 and TRBJ2-5, with a tentative D call TRBD1 (6 bases). Between the trimmed V and J ends, which lost 3 bases and 5 bases, there was a span of 10 bases. This CDR3 region has 13 residues. From germline, CDR1 is KGHSH and CDR2 LQKENI. The CDR3 spells CASSPETGETQYF. CDR3 in DNA: TGTGCCAGCTCACCCGAAACAGGGGAGACCCAGTACTTC.

This clonotype has ten or more counts. The chain links TRBV6-1 to TRBJ2-7; D is perhaps TRBD2 (5 bases). The ends were cut back, 4 bases at V and 7 bases at J, with 11 bases in the middle. The length of the CDR3 is 12 residues. Germline V gives CDR1 MNHNS, CDR2 SASEGT. CDR3 loop: CASSVRGREQYF. The CDR3 bases are TGTGCCAGCAGTGTTCGGGGAAGGGAGCAGTACTTC.

Many counts were recorded for this clonotype. The V and J genes are TRBV15 and TRBJ2-7; D possibly corresponds to TRBD2 (5 bases). V shed 4 bases and J shed 5 bases, with 9 bases lying between them. The CDR3 extends over 12 amino acids. The germline gives CDR1 LNHNV, CDR2 YYDKDF (reference sequence). DNA of the CDR3: TGTGCCACCAGCACGAGCGGCAACGAGCAGTACTTC. The encoded protein is CATSTSGNEQYF.

This clonotype appeared many times. The gene calls are TRBV6-1 and TRBJ1-2, with no clear D. Trimming removed 5 bases from V and 0 bases from J, with 13 bases in between. There are 15 residues in the CDR3. Germline V gene lookup returns CDR1 MNHNS and CDR2 SASEGT. The CDR3 loop is CASSPYGQPNYGYTF. CDR3 nucleotide sequence: TGTGCCAGCAGTCCCTACGGGCAGCCTAACTATGGCTACACCTTC.

This clonotype was counted ten times or more. This sequence joins TRBV20-1 and TRBJ2-2, with D possibly matching TRBD1 (5 bases). The CDR3 loop spans 13 amino acids. The germline gives CDR1 DFQATT, CDR2 SNEGSKA (reference sequence). The germline V and J ends were trimmed by 5 bases and 4 bases, with 11 bases remaining between them. The CDR3 sequence is CSARATVTGELFF. CDR3 in DNA: TGCAGTGCTCGCGCGACAGTCACCGGGGAGCTGTTTTTT.

The chain joins TRBV6-1 to TRBJ1-2; 10 nucleotides line up with TRBD1. Germline CDR1 reads MNHNS; CDR2 reads SASEGT. CDR3 length: 15 amino acids. V shed 6 bases, J shed 10 bases, and the junction held 14 bases outside the gene matches. The CDR3 here is CASRRTSGQGRNYTF. The CDR3 nucleotides read TGTGCCAGCAGAAGGACCTCGGGACAGGGGCGGAACTACACCTTC.

This clonotype was counted at least ten times. The V gene is TRBV20-1, the J gene TRBJ2-2; the D call may be TRBD1 or TRBD2 (5 bases each). V lost 3 bases to trimming and J lost 3 bases, with 11 bases between them. CDR3 length: 14 amino acids. The germline V gene encodes CDR1 DFQATT and CDR2 SNEGSKA (reference sequence). CDR3 residues: CSASRDPDTGELFF. The DNA of the CDR3 is TGCAGTGCTAGCCGGGACCCCGACACCGGGGAGCTGTTTTTT.

This clonotype was picked up many times. The genes are TRBV6-5 and TRBJ2-2, with D possibly TRBD1 on 5 matching bases. The germline CDR1 and CDR2 sequences are MNHEY and SVGAGI. The CDR3 sequence is 14 residues long. V shed 2 bases and J shed 7 bases, with 11 bases lying between them. CDR3 loop: CASSYGQGGGELFF. CDR3 sequence (DNA): TGTGCCAGCAGTTACGGGCAGGGTGGCGGGGAGCTGTTTTTT.

This clonotype was seen many times. The rearrangement joins TRBV12-3 or TRBV12-4 to TRBJ1-5, with unresolved D. Trimming stripped 7 bases from V and 0 bases from J, with 13 bases between. The CDR3 is made up of 15 amino acids. The CDR3 DNA is TGTGCCAGCAAGAGTACGGAAAATAGCAATCAGCCCCAGCATTTT. Residues: CASKSTENSNQPQHF.

This clonotype was seen a few times. V gene TRBV15 combines with J gene TRBJ2-5; D is ambiguous. CDR3 length: 14 amino acids. The germline gives CDR1 LNHNV, CDR2 YYDKDF (reference sequence). V was cut by 0 bases and J by 3 bases, with 8 bases left in between. CDR3 sequence (DNA): TGTGCCACCAGCAGAGATGTGGGCGAAGAGACCCAGTACTTC. Its translation is CATSRDVGEETQYF.

The sample holds a few counts of this clonotype. J is TRBJ1-6 and V is TRBV7-8; D may be TRBD1 (5 bases). V lost 0 bases and J 7 bases, leaving 13 bases between the germline ends. This CDR3 is built from 16 residues. The germline CDR1 and CDR2 sequences are SGHVS and FQNEAQ. The chain's CDR3 is CASSLARQGGNSPLHF. The CDR3 DNA reads TGTGCCAGCAGCTTAGCGCGGCAGGGCGGCAATTCACCCCTCCACTTT.

This chain joins TRBV6-1 and TRBJ1-2; D remains ambiguous. This CDR3 is 13 amino acids long. V was pared by 5 bases and J by 1 base, with 8 bases between. Germline CDR1 is MNHNS and CDR2 is SASEGT. Here the CDR3 reads CASSYGLNYGYTF. CDR3 nucleotide sequence: TGTGCCAGCAGTTATGGGCTTAACTATGGCTACACCTTC.

The V call is TRBV6-1, the J call TRBJ1-2; D perhaps matches TRBD1 (6 bases). The CDR3 is made up of 14 amino acids. The ends were cut back, 8 bases at V and 8 bases at J, with 21 bases in the middle. Germline V lookup: CDR1 MNHNS, CDR2 SASEGT. CDR3 coding DNA: TGTGCCAGCCTTAGGAAGGGGACACTGTCGGGCTACACCTTC. As protein: CASLRKGTLSGYTF.

The chain links TRBV7-9 to TRBJ2-7; D may match TRBD1 or TRBD2 (5 bases each). Trimming stripped 0 bases from V and 6 bases from J, with 12 bases between. The germline gives CDR1 SEHNR, CDR2 FQNEAQ (reference sequence). The CDR3 sequence is 14 residues long. The CDR3 is CASSLAGEFFEQYF. In nucleotides, the CDR3 is TGTGCCAGCAGCTTAGCGGGGGAGTTCTTCGAGCAGTACTTC.

This clonotype was observed many times. CDR3 region: CASSQLPGQGYYGYTF. CDR3 DNA: TGCGCCAGCAGCCAACTTCCGGGACAGGGTTACTATGGCTACACCTTC. V gene TRBV4-1 combines with J gene TRBJ1-2, with 9 bases matching TRBD1. Germline CDR1 and CDR2: MGHRA and YSYEKL. The CDR3 consists of 16 residues. V lost 2 bases to trimming and J lost 3 bases; unmatched junction nucleotides: 7.

The table lists this clonotype with a few counts. The V and J genes are TRBV6-1 and TRBJ2-5; 10 bases align to TRBD1. V trimming: 6 bases; J trimming: 0 bases; junction bases outside the gene matches: 1. Germline V gene sequence: CDR1 MNHNS, CDR2 SASEGT. This CDR3 has 14 residues. The DNA of the CDR3 is TGTGCCAGCAGGGGACAGGGGCACCAAGAGACCCAGTACTTC. Residues: CASRGQGHQETQYF.

This clonotype has at least ten counts. The chain combines TRBV7-9 with TRBJ2-7; tentatively, D is TRBD2 (7 bases). CDR3 length: 15 amino acids. V dropped 5 bases and J dropped 5 bases, with 19 bases sitting between them. CDR1 is SEHNR, CDR2 FQNEAQ, per germline (reference sequence). CDR3 protein: CASSTEGGGANEQYF. CDR3 coding DNA: TGTGCCAGCAGCACAGAAGGTGGGGGGGCAAACGAGCAGTACTTC. Full variable domain (outside the CDR3, taken from reference TRBV7-9 and TRBJ2-7): DTGVSQNPRHKITKRGQNVTFRCDPISEHNRLYWYRQTLGQGPEFLTYFQNEAQLEKSRLLSDRFSAERPKGSFSTLEIQRTEQGDSAMYLCASSTEGGGANEQYFGPGTRLTVT.